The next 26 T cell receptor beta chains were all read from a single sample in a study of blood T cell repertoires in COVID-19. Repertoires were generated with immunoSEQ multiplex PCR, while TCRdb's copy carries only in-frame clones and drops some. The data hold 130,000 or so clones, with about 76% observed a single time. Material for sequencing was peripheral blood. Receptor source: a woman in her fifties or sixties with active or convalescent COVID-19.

The CDR3 sequence: CASSAGAGRSYNEQFF. The CDR3 DNA is TGTGCCAGCAGCGCAGGGGCAGGCCGCTCCTACAATGAGCAGTTCTTC. The chain has TRBV9 and TRBJ2-1; D perhaps matches TRBD1 (6 bases). The germline V gene encodes CDR1 SGDLS and CDR2 YYNGEE. V was clipped by 3 bases and J by 0 bases, with 13 bases between them. The CDR3 loop spans 16 amino acids.

The CDR3 region is CATSSPVNTEAFF. The CDR3 nucleotides are TGTGCCACCAGTTCCCCAGTGAACACTGAAGCTTTCTTT. This chain uses TRBV24-1 with TRBJ1-1; D gene ambiguous. The CDR3 loop spans 13 amino acids. V dropped 6 bases and J dropped 0 bases, with 7 bases sitting between them. In germline, CDR1 is KGHDR, CDR2 SFDVKD.

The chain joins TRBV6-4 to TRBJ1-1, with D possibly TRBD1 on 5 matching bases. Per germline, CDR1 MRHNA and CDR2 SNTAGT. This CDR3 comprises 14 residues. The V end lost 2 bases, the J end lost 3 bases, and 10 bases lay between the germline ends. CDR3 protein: CASSDRQGYTEAFF. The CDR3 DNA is TGTGCCAGCAGTGACCGCCAGGGTTACACTGAAGCTTTCTTT.

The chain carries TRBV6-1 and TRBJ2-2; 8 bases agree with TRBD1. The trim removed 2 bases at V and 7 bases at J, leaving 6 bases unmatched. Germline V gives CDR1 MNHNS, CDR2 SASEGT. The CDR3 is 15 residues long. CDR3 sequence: CASSERTGSIGELFF. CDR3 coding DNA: TGTGCCAGCAGTGAAAGGACAGGGTCTATCGGGGAGCTGTTTTTT.

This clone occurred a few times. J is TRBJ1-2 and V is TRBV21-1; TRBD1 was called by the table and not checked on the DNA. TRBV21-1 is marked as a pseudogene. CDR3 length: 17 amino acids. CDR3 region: CASSKALGDRGREGYTF. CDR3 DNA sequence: TGTGCCAGCAGCAAAGCGCTTGGGGACAGGGGGCGTGAAGGCTACACCTTC.

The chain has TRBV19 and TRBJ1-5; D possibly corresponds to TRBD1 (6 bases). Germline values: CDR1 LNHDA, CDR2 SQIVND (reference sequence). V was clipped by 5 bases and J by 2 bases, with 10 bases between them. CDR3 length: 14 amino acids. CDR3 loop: CASSVTGRNQPQHF. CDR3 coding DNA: TGTGCCAGTAGTGTCACAGGGCGCAATCAGCCCCAGCATTTT.

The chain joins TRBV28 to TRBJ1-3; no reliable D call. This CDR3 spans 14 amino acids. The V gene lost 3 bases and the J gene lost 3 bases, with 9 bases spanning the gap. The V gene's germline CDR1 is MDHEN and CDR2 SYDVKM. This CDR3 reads CASSLPGSGNTIYF. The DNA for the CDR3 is TGTGCCAGCAGTTTGCCCGGGAGTGGAAACACCATATATTTT.

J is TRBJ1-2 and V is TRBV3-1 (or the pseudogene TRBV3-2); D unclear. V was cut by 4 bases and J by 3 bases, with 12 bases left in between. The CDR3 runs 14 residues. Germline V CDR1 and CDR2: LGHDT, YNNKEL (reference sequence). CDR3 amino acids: CASSPREIHYGYTF. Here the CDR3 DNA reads TGTGCCAGCAGCCCCCGGGAAATACACTATGGCTACACCTTC.

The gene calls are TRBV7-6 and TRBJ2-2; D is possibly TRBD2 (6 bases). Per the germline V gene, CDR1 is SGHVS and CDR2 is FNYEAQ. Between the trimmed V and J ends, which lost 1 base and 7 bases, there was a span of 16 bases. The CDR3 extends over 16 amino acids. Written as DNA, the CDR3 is TGTGCCAGCAGCTTAGGACTAGTAGGGGTCGACGGGGAGCTGTTTTTT. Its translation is CASSLGLVGVDGELFF.

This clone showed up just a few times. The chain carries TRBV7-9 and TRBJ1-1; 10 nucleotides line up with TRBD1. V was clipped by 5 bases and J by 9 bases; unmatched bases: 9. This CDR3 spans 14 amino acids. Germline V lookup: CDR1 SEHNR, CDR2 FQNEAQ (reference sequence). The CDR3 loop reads CASSDRQGAWKAFF. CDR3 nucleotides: TGTGCCAGCAGCGATCGACAGGGGGCGTGGAAAGCTTTCTTT.

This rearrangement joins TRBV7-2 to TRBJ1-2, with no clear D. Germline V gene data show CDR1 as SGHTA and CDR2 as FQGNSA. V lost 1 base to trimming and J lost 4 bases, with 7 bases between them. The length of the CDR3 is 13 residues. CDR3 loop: CASSLVGTYGYTF. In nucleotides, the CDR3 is TGTGCCAGCAGCTTAGTCGGTACCTATGGCTACACCTTC.

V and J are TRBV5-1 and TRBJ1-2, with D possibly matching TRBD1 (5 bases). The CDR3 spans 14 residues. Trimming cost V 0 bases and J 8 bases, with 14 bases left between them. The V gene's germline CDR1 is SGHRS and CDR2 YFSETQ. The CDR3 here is CASSLAGGLSGYTF. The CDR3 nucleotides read TGCGCCAGCAGCTTGGCCGGGGGGTTAAGCGGCTACACCTTC.

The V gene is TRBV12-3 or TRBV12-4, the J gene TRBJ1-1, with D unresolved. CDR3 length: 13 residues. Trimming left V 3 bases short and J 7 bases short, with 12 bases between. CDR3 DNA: TGTGCCAGCAGTTTCTCGGGGTTTGATGAAGCTTTCTTT. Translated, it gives CASSFSGFDEAFF.

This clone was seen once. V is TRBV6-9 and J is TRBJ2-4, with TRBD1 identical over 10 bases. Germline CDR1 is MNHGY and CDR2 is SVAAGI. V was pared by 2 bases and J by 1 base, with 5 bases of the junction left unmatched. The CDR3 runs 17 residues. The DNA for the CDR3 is TGTGCCAGCAGTTATGCGAGACAGGGGGCGGCCAAAAACATTCAGTACTTC. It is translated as CASSYARQGAAKNIQYF.

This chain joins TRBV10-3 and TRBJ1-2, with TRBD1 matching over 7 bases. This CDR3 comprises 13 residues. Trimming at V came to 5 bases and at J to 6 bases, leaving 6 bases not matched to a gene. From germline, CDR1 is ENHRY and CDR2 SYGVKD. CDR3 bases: TGTGCCATCAGTAAGGGGACAGCCGATGGCTACACCTTC. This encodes CAISKGTADGYTF.

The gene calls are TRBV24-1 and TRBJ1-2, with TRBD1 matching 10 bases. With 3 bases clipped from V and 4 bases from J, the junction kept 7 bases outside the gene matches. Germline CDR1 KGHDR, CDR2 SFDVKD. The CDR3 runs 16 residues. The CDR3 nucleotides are TGTGCCACCAGTGATGCCCCGGGACAGGGGCCCTATGGCTACACCTTC. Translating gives CATSDAPGQGPYGYTF.

For the CDR3, the DNA is TGCAGTGCTAGTCGGGGGGTAAACTATGGCTACACCTTC. The encoded protein is CSASRGVNYGYTF. V gene TRBV20-1 combines with J gene TRBJ1-2; TRBD1 is a possible D gene (5 bases). The germline V gene has CDR1 DFQATT and CDR2 SNEGSKA (reference sequence). V was clipped by 3 bases and J by 2 bases, with 10 bases between them. The CDR3 runs to 13 residues.

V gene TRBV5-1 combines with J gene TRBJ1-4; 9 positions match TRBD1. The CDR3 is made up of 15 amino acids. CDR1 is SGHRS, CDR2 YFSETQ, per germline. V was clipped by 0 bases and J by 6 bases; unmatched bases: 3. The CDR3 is CASSLEGQGYEKLFF. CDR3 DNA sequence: TGCGCCAGCAGCTTGGAGGGACAGGGTTATGAAAAACTGTTTTTT.

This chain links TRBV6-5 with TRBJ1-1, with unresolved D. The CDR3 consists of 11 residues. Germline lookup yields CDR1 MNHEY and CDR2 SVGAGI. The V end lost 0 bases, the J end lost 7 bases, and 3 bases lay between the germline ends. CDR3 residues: CASSYSNEAFF. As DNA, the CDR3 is TGTGCCAGCAGTTACTCCAATGAAGCTTTCTTT.

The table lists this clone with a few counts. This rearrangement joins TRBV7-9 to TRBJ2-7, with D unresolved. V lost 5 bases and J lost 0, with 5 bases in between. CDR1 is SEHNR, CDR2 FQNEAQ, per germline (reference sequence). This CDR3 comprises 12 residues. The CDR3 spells CASSPFSYEQYF. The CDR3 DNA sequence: TGTGCCAGCAGCCCGTTCTCCTACGAGCAGTACTTC.

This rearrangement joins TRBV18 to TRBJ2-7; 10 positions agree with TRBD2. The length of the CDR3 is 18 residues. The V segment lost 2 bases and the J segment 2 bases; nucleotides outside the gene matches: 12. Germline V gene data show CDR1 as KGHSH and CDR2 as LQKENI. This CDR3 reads CASSPRTGTSGTAYEQYF. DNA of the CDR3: TGTGCCAGCTCACCAAGAACGGGTACTAGCGGGACGGCCTACGAGCAGTACTTC.

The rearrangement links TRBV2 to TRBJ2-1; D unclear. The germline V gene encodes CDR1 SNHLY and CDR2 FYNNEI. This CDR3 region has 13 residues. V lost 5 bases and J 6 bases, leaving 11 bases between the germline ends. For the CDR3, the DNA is TGTGCCAGCAGTCCCAACCGCGGCAATGAGCAGTTCTTC. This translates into CASSPNRGNEQFF.

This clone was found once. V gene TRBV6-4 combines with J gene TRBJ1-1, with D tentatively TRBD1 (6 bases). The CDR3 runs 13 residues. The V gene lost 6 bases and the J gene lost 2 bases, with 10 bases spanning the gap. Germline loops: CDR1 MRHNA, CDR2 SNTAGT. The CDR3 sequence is CASRRTDNTEAFF. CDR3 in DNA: TGTGCCAGCAGGAGGACAGACAACACTGAAGCTTTCTTT.

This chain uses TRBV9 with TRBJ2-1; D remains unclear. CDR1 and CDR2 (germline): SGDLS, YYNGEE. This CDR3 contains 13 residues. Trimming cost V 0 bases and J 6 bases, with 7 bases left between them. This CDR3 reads CASSVAQLNEQFF. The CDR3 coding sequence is TGTGCCAGCAGCGTAGCACAGCTCAATGAGCAGTTCTTC.

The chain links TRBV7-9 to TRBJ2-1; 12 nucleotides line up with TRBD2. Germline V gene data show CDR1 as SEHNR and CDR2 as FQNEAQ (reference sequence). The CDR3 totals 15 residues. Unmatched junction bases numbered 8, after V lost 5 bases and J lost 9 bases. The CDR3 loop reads CASSRTSGGRVEQFF. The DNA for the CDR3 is TGTGCCAGCAGCCGTACTAGCGGGGGGCGGGTTGAGCAGTTCTTC.

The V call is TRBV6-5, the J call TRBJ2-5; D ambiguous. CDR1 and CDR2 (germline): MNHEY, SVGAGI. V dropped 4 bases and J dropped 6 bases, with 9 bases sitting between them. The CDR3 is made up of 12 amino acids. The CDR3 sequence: CASSSESQTQYF. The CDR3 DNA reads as TGTGCCAGCAGTTCAGAATCGCAGACCCAGTACTTC.